The present T cell receptor beta chain was sequenced within a study of blood T cells in healthy people across ages. At the level of the study: Per two T cells, about one barcoded beta molecule was captured through template switching.

The CDR3 consists of 15 residues. V lost 1 base and J lost 4, with 16 bases in between. CDR1 DFQATT and CDR2 SNEGSKA come from the germline V gene (reference sequence). A sample-barcoded 5' primer and a J-beta primer mix were used in a second PCR of roughly 6 to 12 cycles. TCRdb reanalysed the 5' RACE reads using MiXCR and keeps one entry per CDR3 protein. Found here are some 320,000 distinct CDR3 sequences, around 30% of them singletons; the top ten hold around 29%. This clonotype turned up a few times. The antigen is undetermined. Donation came from healthy Caucasian individuals in Russia who were aged about 6 to 100. Findings and caveats of the study: Possibly confounding the expanded clonotype changes was the fact that donor CMV status was unknown.

Material for sequencing was blood. This receptor was obtained from a woman in her sixties or seventies in good health. The chain links TRBV20-1 to TRBJ1-1; no reliable D call. This chain's CDR3 is CSARGSTDDFTEAFF. For the CDR3, the DNA is TGCAGTGCTAGAGGCTCAACGGATGACTTCACTGAAGCTTTCTTT.